The 23 T cell receptor beta chains in this list originate from one sample, sequenced in a study of CD8 T cells in Susac syndrome (dated by TCRdb to the late 2010s). Receptors were amplified or captured by the immunoSEQ multiplex PCR assay. RNA was extracted using the RNeasy kit, and about 0.45 to 1 ug of the RNA was reverse transcribed with random hexamers. In-frame beta chains were kept once TCRdb had trimmed the public reads at Q25 with fastp and called clones with MiXCR. Each record represents a unique CDR3 protein, reported with the most common genes and DNA among its rows. The sample table holds some 300,000 distinct CDR3 sequences, of which around 91% were seen once. The leading ten clones occupy about 0.17% of the sample. The sample taken for sequencing was CD8+ T cells from PBMCs. The receptors were sampled from a human donor with multiple sclerosis.

The J gene is TRBJ1-6, the V gene TRBV23-1; weak D call: TRBD1 (5 bases). TRBV23-1 is treated as an ORF (open reading frame) with a function not yet certain. This CDR3 comprises 19 residues. V was cut by 3 bases and J by 7 bases, with 25 bases left in between. The CDR3 DNA follows: TGCGCCAGCAGTCACCTGCACCGGGACGGACCAGGTTGGAATTCACCCCTCCACTTT. It codes for CASSHLHRDGPGWNSPLHF.

The genes are TRBV4-3 and TRBJ2-1; 13 positions match TRBD2. Germline CDR1 LGHNA, CDR2 YSLEER. The CDR3 totals 16 residues. The ends lost 1 base at V and 7 bases at J; junction bases unmatched: 4. CDR3 in DNA: TGCGCCAGCAGCCAAGGGGGACTAGCGGGACCGAATGAGCAGTTCTTC. Residues: CASSQGGLAGPNEQFF.

This clonotype was recorded once. This chain links TRBV20-1 with TRBJ1-1, with 7 bases fitting TRBD1. V was pared by 0 bases and J by 6 bases, with 7 bases of the junction left unmatched. Germline V gene sequence: CDR1 DFQATT, CDR2 SNEGSKA (reference sequence). The CDR3 runs to 14 residues. The CDR3 reads CSARDQGGAPEAFF. The CDR3 region has the DNA TGCAGTGCTAGAGATCAAGGGGGCGCACCTGAAGCTTTCTTT.

The rearrangement uses TRBV6-5 and TRBJ2-1, with 9 bases lining up with TRBD2. CDR1 is MNHEY, CDR2 SVGAGI, per germline. The CDR3 is 16 amino acids. V dropped 2 bases and J dropped 8; count of bases not matched to a gene: 10. The CDR3 loop is CASSYPKGGRADEQFF. The DNA for the CDR3 is TGTGCCAGCAGTTACCCCAAGGGCGGGAGGGCGGATGAGCAGTTCTTC.

V gene TRBV11-2 combines with J gene TRBJ2-5, with D perhaps TRBD1 or TRBD2 (7 bases each). Germline assignment: CDR1 SGHAT and CDR2 FQNNGV. With 5 bases removed from V and 5 bases from J, the gap between germline ends came to 18 bases. This CDR3 region has 15 residues. CDR3 sequence reads: CASSPVRGGSETQYF. The CDR3 bases are TGTGCCAGCAGCCCCGTCAGGGGGGGAAGCGAGACCCAGTACTTC. Complete variable domain (other parts from reference TRBV11-2 and TRBJ2-5): EAGVAQSPRYKIIEKRQSVAFWCNPISGHATLYWYQQILGQGPKLLIQFQNNGVVDDSQLPKDRFSAERLKGVDSTLKIQPAKLEDSAVYLCASSPVRGGSETQYFGPGTRLLVL.

The chain joins TRBV28 to TRBJ2-2; the D is unclear. This CDR3 contains 14 residues. The germline V and J ends were trimmed by 6 bases and 3 bases, with 11 bases remaining between them. Germline lookup yields CDR1 MDHEN and CDR2 SYDVKM. The CDR3 sequence: CASSPSSYTGELFF. The DNA for the CDR3 is TGTGCCAGCAGCCCCTCGTCTTACACCGGGGAGCTGTTTTTT.

This clonotype has only one observation. V gene TRBV11-1 combines with J gene TRBJ2-7; perhaps TRBD1 as D (6 bases). The CDR3 covers 20 residues. The germline V and J ends were trimmed by 5 bases and 5 bases, with 34 bases remaining between them. Germline V lookup: CDR1 SGHAT, CDR2 FQDESV (reference sequence). Here the CDR3 reads CASSLKRTGLNPHNPNEQYF. The CDR3 nucleotides are TGTGCCAGCAGCCTCAAGCGCACAGGGCTAAACCCACACAACCCGAACGAGCAGTACTTC.

The chain couples TRBV14 to TRBJ2-7; tentatively, D is TRBD1 (6 bases). Germline CDR1 reads SGHDN; CDR2 reads FVKESK. The germline V and J ends were trimmed by 6 bases and 7 bases, with 16 bases remaining between them. The CDR3 totals 13 residues. The CDR3: CASSPTGSLEQYF. The DNA of the CDR3 is TGTGCCAGCAGTCCGACAGGCTCTTTGGAGCAGTACTTC. Looking up the rest from reference TRBV14 and TRBJ2-7 gives the full variable domain: EAGVTQFPSHSVIEKGQTVTLRCDPISGHDNLYWYRRVMGKEIKFLLHFVKESKQDESGMPNNRFLAERTGGTYSTLKVQPAELEDSGVYFCASSPTGSLEQYFGPGTRLTVT.

V usage is TRBV12-3 or TRBV12-4 and J usage is TRBJ2-7; possibly TRBD2 for D (5 bases). There are 13 residues in the CDR3. V lost 2 bases, J lost 3 bases, and 8 bases lay in between. The CDR3 coding sequence is TGTGCCAGCAGTTTAAAGGACTTCTACGAGCAGTACTTC. This codes for CASSLKDFYEQYF.

The chain uses TRBV6-2 or TRBV6-3 and TRBJ2-7; 8 bases line up with TRBD2. This CDR3 region has 11 residues. The germline gives CDR1 MNHEY, CDR2 SVGEGT. The junction had 0 bases not matched to a gene; V was cut back by 8 bases and J by 3 bases. The CDR3 bases are TGTGCCAGCGGGACTAGCTACGAGCAGTACTTC. It is translated as CASGTSYEQYF.

This chain links TRBV7-9 with TRBJ1-2; 9 bases fit TRBD1. Germline loops: CDR1 SEHNR, CDR2 FQNEAQ (reference sequence). J lost 6 bases, V lost 2 bases, and 4 bases had no gene match. This CDR3 region has 14 residues. The CDR3 region is CASSLLGQGDGYTF. CDR3 nucleotide sequence: TGTGCCAGCAGCTTACTGGGACAGGGAGATGGCTACACCTTC.

This chain links TRBV20-1 with TRBJ2-3; 12 nucleotides agree with TRBD2. The CDR3 extends over 16 amino acids. J lost 6 bases, V lost 0 bases, and 7 bases had no gene match. Germline V gene sequence: CDR1 DFQATT, CDR2 SNEGSKA (reference sequence). CDR3 coding DNA: TGCAGTGCTAGAGATCGACTAGCGGGGGATACCGATACGCAGTATTTT. Its translation: CSARDRLAGDTDTQYF.

The chain recombines TRBV7-9 with TRBJ1-5; D gene uncertain. The CDR3 contains 14 residues. Germline CDR1 SEHNR, CDR2 FQNEAQ (reference sequence). The V gene lost 6 bases and the J gene lost 0 bases, with 9 bases spanning the gap. The CDR3 bases are TGTGCCAGCAGTGTTACGGATAGCAATCAGCCCCAGCATTTT. Residues: CASSVTDSNQPQHF. The variable domain in full, with the rest retrieved from reference TRBV7-9 and TRBJ1-5, is DTGVSQNPRHKITKRGQNVTFRCDPISEHNRLYWYRQTLGQGPEFLTYFQNEAQLEKSRLLSDRFSAERPKGSFSTLEIQRTEQGDSAMYLCASSVTDSNQPQHFGDGTRLSIL.

The V and J genes are TRBV4-3 and TRBJ1-1; D call uncertain. Trimming pared 0 bases from V and 8 bases from J, leaving 10 bases between. Germline-derived CDR1 and CDR2 are LGHNA and YSLEER. This CDR3 is 13 amino acids long. Here the CDR3 reads CASSQDGRLEAFF. CDR3 DNA: TGCGCCAGCAGCCAAGACGGACGGCTAGAAGCTTTCTTT.

The V and J genes are TRBV7-8 and TRBJ2-3, with 11 positions matching TRBD1. CDR3 length: 17 amino acids. The germline CDR1 and CDR2 sequences are SGHVS and FQNEAQ. V trimming: 5 bases; J trimming: 4 bases; junction bases outside the gene matches: 11. CDR3 residues: CASSTTGTGGGADTQYF. CDR3 nucleotides: TGTGCCAGCAGCACCACCGGGACAGGGGGTGGCGCAGATACGCAGTATTTT.

J is TRBJ2-3 and V is TRBV27; D might be TRBD2 (5 bases). Deletions cut 8 bases from V and 0 bases from J, with 18 bases between. The germline gives CDR1 MNHEY, CDR2 SMNVEV (reference sequence). This CDR3 comprises 16 residues. CDR3 coding DNA: TGTGCCAGCGGACCCGGCTTCAGCGGCAGCACAGATACGCAGTATTTT. Amino acid sequence: CASGPGFSGSTDTQYF.

CDR3 bases: TGTGCCACCAGTGATTTGCATAGCGAAAAACTGTTTTTT. It is translated as CATSDLHSEKLFF. This chain links TRBV24-1 with TRBJ1-4; D is unresolved. The CDR3 extends over 13 amino acids. Trimming removed 0 bases from V and 8 bases from J, with 6 bases in between. CDR1 is KGHDR and CDR2 is SFDVKD in the germline V gene.

The chain employs TRBV28 and TRBJ2-7; D not certain. In germline, CDR1 is MDHEN, CDR2 SYDVKM. Trimming shortened V by 4 bases and J by 0 bases, and 13 bases separated the two germline ends. The CDR3 extends over 15 amino acids. CDR3 coding DNA: TGTGCCAGCAGTTCAACCCTCAAGGGCTCCTACGAGCAGTACTTC. Amino acid sequence: CASSSTLKGSYEQYF.

V usage is TRBV30 and J usage is TRBJ2-7; tentatively, D is TRBD1 or TRBD2 (5 bases each). Deletions cut 5 bases from V and 1 base from J, with 9 bases between. The germline V gene has CDR1 GTSNPN and CDR2 SVGIG (reference sequence). The CDR3 runs 12 residues. The CDR3 DNA is TGTGCCTGGGGGGGAGATTCCTACGAGCAGTACTTC. Translating gives CAWGGDSYEQYF.

This chain links TRBV28 with TRBJ1-2; D remains ambiguous. This CDR3 has 13 residues. V was trimmed by 2 bases and J by 7 bases, leaving 11 bases between them. Germline V gene data show CDR1 as MDHEN and CDR2 as SYDVKM. CDR3 in DNA: TGTGCCAGCAGTTTAGCCCTCGAGGGTGGCTACACCTTC. It yields the protein CASSLALEGGYTF.

The J gene is TRBJ2-7, the V gene TRBV19; a weak D match, TRBD2 (6 bases). The V and J ends lost 6 bases and 5 bases respectively, with 11 bases between them. This CDR3 has 12 amino acids. Germline-derived CDR1 and CDR2 are LNHDA and SQIVND (reference sequence). The CDR3 coding sequence is TGTGCCAGTAGCGGGAGTAAGAACGAGCAGTACTTC. Translation: CASSGSKNEQYF. Full variable domain (rest looked up from reference TRBV19 and TRBJ2-7): DGGITQSPKYLFRKEGQNVTLSCEQNLNHDAMYWYRQDPGQGLRLIYYSQIVNDFQKGDIAEGYSVSREKKESFPLTVTSAQKNPTAFYLCASSGSKNEQYFGPGTRLTVT.

This chain joins TRBV4-3 and TRBJ1-1; D is possibly TRBD1 (5 bases). V gave up 0 bases and J gave up 0 bases, with 8 bases separating them. Germline V gene lookup returns CDR1 LGHNA and CDR2 YSLEER. The CDR3 is 15 amino acids. The CDR3 sequence is CASSQDSGLNTEAFF. The CDR3 coding sequence is TGCGCCAGCAGCCAAGACTCGGGGCTGAACACTGAAGCTTTCTTT.

The V call is TRBV7-6, the J call TRBJ2-7, with D maybe TRBD1 (5 bases). The CDR3 is 13 residues long. V lost 5 bases and J 4 bases, leaving 12 bases between the germline ends. The V gene's germline CDR1 is SGHVS and CDR2 FNYEAQ. The DNA for the CDR3 is TGTGCCAGCAGCCAGCACCACAGGTACGAGCAGTACTTC. Its translation is CASSQHHRYEQYF. The whole variable domain, filled in from reference TRBV7-6 and TRBJ2-7, reads GAGVSQSPRYKVTKRGQDVALRCDPISGHVSLYWYRQALGQGPEFLTYFNYEAQQDKSGLPNDRFSAERPEGSISTLTIQRTEQRDSAMYRCASSQHHRYEQYFGPGTRLTVT.